These T cell receptor beta chains were read from a single sample in a study of T cells in Graves' hyperthyroidism and ophthalmopathy. TCRdb processed the multiplex PCR reads anew with MiXCR; each CDR3 protein has one entry. The sample yields around 600,000 distinct CDR3 sequences, more than 13% seen once. Sample: blood. These receptors were collected from a woman aged 18-29 years with Graves' ophthalmopathy. Both conserved end residues are part of each CDR3. The D gene is left open where the match is weak. Size tells how often a clone was seen (once, few, many) or the class of an expanded clone, and some rows leave it out.

many	-	TRBJ1-3	TRBV7-2	TGTGCCAGCAGCAAAAGGGGTTCCTCTGGAAACACCATATATTTT	CASSKRGSSGNTIYF
many	-	TRBJ1-2	TRBV7-9	TGTGCCAGCAGCCCAGCACGTTATGGCTACACCTTC	CASSPARYGYTF
many	-	TRBJ1-3	TRBV24-1	TGTGCCACCAGTGAACAACGGACAGAAGGGGCCACCATATATTTT	CATSEQRTEGATIYF
-	TRBD1	TRBJ1-4	TRBV27	TGTGCCAGCGGCCCTTTGGACAGGGATGAAAAACTGTTTTTT	CASGPLDRDEKLFF
many	-	TRBJ1-2	TRBV6-5	TGTGCCAGCAGTTACTCGTTTATGTCTGGAACTAACTATGGCTACACCTTC	CASSYSFMSGTNYGYTF
many	-	TRBJ2-1	TRBV12-3/TRBV12-4	TGTGCCAGCAGTTTAGGTGTCGGTGAGCAGTTCTTC	CASSLGVGEQFF
-	-	TRBJ1-5	TRBV4-1	TGCGCCAGCAGGCAAGTAACACGCCCGGATCAGCCCCAGCATTTT	CASRQVTRPDQPQHF
few	-	TRBJ2-2	TRBV5-5	TGTGCCAGCAGCGCGGGACCTACCGGGGAGCTGTTTTTT	CASSAGPTGELFF
many	TRBD1	TRBJ1-1	TRBV11-3	TGTGCCAGTAAGGCCCAACAGGGGGACACTGAAGCTTTCTTT	CASKAQQGDTEAFF
many	TRBD2	TRBJ2-1	TRBV3-1	TGTGCCAGCAGCCAAACCACTAAGATAGCGGGAGGTTTCGATGAGCAGTTCTTC	CASSQTTKIAGGFDEQFF
-	-	TRBJ2-5	TRBV5-1	TGCGCCAGCAGCTTCGGCCGGAGTACCTACGGCCAAGAGACCCAGTACTTC	CASSFGRSTYGQETQYF
many	-	TRBJ1-5	TRBV7-8	TGTGCCAGCAGCTTACAGGAGAGCAATCAGCCCCAGCATTTT	CASSLQESNQPQHF
many	-	TRBJ1-1	TRBV7-3	TGTGCCAGCAGCTCACGGAACATGAACACTGAAGCTTTCTTT	CASSSRNMNTEAFF
many	TRBD2	TRBJ2-7	TRBV11-1	TGTGCCAGCAGCTTATCGGAGCGGGATCACTACGAGCAGTACTTC	CASSLSERDHYEQYF
few	TRBD1	TRBJ1-2	TRBV10-2	TGCGCCAGCAGGGGGCCCCGGGACAGGGAGGTCTATGGCTACACCTTC	CASRGPRDREVYGYTF
-	TRBD2	TRBJ2-5	TRBV7-2	TGTGCCAGCAGCTTGGTTGCGGGAGGGCAGAGGGAGGCCCAGTACTTC	CASSLVAGGQREAQYF
few	TRBD1	TRBJ1-4	TRBV19	TGTGCCAGTAGTCCGCTGGACAGGGTTGCAACTAATGAAAAACTGTTTTTT	CASSPLDRVATNEKLFF
many	-	TRBJ1-2	TRBV20-1	TGCAGTGCTAGTTTACCTGCCGCCAATGGCTACACCTTC	CSASLPAANGYTF
many	TRBD2	TRBJ2-7	TRBV2	TGTGCCAGCAGTGAGGAGGGAGGGCCCTACGAGCAGTACTTC	CASSEEGGPYEQYF
-	-	TRBJ1-1	TRBV20-1	TGCAGTGCCCCGTCAATACAGAGGAACACTGAAGCTTTCTTT	CSAPSIQRNTEAFF
many	TRBD1	TRBJ2-7	TRBV29-1	TGCAGCGTCGTCCCCCGGGACAGCTACGAGCAGTACTTC	CSVVPRDSYEQYF
many	-	TRBJ1-5	TRBV12-3/TRBV12-4	TGTGCCAGCAGTGTGGGGTCGGGCAATCAGCCCCAGCATTTT	CASSVGSGNQPQHF